Following are 8 T cell receptor beta chains from one sample sequenced in a study of control samples from healthy donors and cancer patients. Profiled with immunoSEQ multiplex PCR; TCRdb holds only in-frame clones, not every one. The table shows about 170,000 clones, with about 90% occurring only once. What was sequenced was blood. The source is a woman in her twenties or thirties in good health.

This clone was seen a few times. V and J are TRBV7-9 and TRBJ2-3; 13 nucleotides match TRBD2. Per the germline V gene, CDR1 is SEHNR and CDR2 is FQNEAQ (reference sequence). V was clipped by 5 bases and J by 6 bases; unmatched bases: 5. This CDR3 has 15 amino acids. CDR3 protein: CASSQTSGRADTQYF. The CDR3, as DNA: TGTGCCAGCAGCCAAACTAGCGGGAGGGCTGATACGCAGTATTTT.

The gene calls are TRBV30 and TRBJ2-2; D uncertain. This CDR3 is built from 13 residues. V lost 5 bases and J 5 bases, leaving 12 bases between the germline ends. The germline gives CDR1 GTSNPN, CDR2 SVGIG (reference sequence). The DNA for the CDR3 is TGTGCCTGGGACCTTACAGCGACCGGGGAGCTGTTTTTT. It codes for CAWDLTATGELFF.

J is TRBJ1-2 and V is TRBV2; D is unresolved. CDR3 length equals 13 residues. Germline CDR1 is SNHLY and CDR2 is FYNNEI. V was cut by 6 bases and J by 2 bases, with 10 bases left in between. Here the CDR3 reads CASRTDTNYGYTF. CDR3 bases: TGTGCCAGCAGGACCGACACAAACTATGGCTACACCTTC.

This chain links TRBV6-1 with TRBJ2-1; TRBD1 matches 8 bases. Germline lookup yields CDR1 MNHNS and CDR2 SASEGT. V shed 4 bases and J 6 bases; nucleotides not matched to a gene: 11. The CDR3 consists of 16 residues. The DNA of the CDR3 is TGTGCCAGCAGTGTTGGACGGACAGGGAGAGGCAATGAGCAGTTCTTC. Protein sequence: CASSVGRTGRGNEQFF.

V and J are TRBV19 and TRBJ1-2; TRBD1 might be the D (5 bases). The V gene's germline CDR1 is LNHDA and CDR2 SQIVND (reference sequence). This CDR3 has 13 residues. V shed 7 bases and J shed 7 bases, with 16 bases lying between them. The CDR3 nucleotides are TGTGCCAGTACCAACGCTGGGACGACTGGCTACACCTTC. It translates to CASTNAGTTGYTF. Together with reference TRBV19 and TRBJ1-2, the CDR3 gives the full variable domain: DGGITQSPKYLFRKEGQNVTLSCEQNLNHDAMYWYRQDPGQGLRLIYYSQIVNDFQKGDIAEGYSVSREKKESFPLTVTSAQKNPTAFYLCASTNAGTTGYTFGSGTRLTVV.

The chain uses TRBV10-1 and TRBJ2-1, with TRBD2 matching 8 bases. From germline, CDR1 is WNHNN and CDR2 SYGVQD (reference sequence). The CDR3 runs to 15 residues. Trimming took 3 bases from V and 9 from J; bases not matched to a gene: 10. CDR3 coding DNA: TGCGCCAGCAGTGAATCCGGGACTAGAGGTAGTGAGCAGTTCTTC. Translation gives CASSESGTRGSEQFF.

V is TRBV19 and J is TRBJ2-1; D is unresolved. This CDR3 has 12 amino acids. V dropped 7 bases and J dropped 8 bases, with 12 bases sitting between them. From germline, CDR1 is LNHDA and CDR2 SQIVND (reference sequence). The CDR3 sequence is CASNLIGDEQFF. Written as DNA, the CDR3 is TGTGCCAGTAATCTTATCGGCGATGAGCAGTTCTTC.

This clone was counted a few times. The gene calls are TRBV29-1 and TRBJ2-2; D not resolved. V lost 7 bases, J lost 6 bases, and 18 bases lay in between. Germline CDR1 reads SQVTM; CDR2 reads ANQGSEA. This CDR3 comprises 14 residues. The chain's CDR3 is CSARVRAEAGELFF. CDR3 DNA: TGCAGCGCACGGGTCCGAGCCGAGGCCGGGGAGCTGTTTTTT.